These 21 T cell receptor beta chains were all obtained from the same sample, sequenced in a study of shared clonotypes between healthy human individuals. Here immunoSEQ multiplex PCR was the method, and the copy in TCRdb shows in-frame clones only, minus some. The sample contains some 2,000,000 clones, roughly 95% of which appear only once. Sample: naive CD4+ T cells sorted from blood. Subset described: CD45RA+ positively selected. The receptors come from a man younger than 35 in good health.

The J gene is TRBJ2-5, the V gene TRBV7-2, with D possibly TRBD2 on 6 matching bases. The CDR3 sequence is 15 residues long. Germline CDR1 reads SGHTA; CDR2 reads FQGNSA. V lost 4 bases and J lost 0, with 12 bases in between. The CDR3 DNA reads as TGTGCCAGCAGCTGGGACTGGGGCCACCAAGAGACCCAGTACTTC. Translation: CASSWDWGHQETQYF. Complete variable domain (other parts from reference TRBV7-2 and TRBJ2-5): GAGVSQSPSNKVTEKGKDVELRCDPISGHTALYWYRQSLGQGLEFLIYFQGNSAPDKSGLPSDRFSAERTGGSVSTLTIQRTQQEDSAVYLCASSWDWGHQETQYFGPGTRLLVL.

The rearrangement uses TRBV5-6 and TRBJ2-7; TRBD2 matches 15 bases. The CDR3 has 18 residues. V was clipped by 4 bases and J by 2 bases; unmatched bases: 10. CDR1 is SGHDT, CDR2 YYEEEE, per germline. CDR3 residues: CASSTGLAGGPIPYEQYF. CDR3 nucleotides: TGTGCCAGCAGCACCGGACTAGCGGGAGGGCCGATCCCCTACGAGCAGTACTTC.

CDR3 region: CASSLEGSARVREKLFF. The DNA for the CDR3 is TGTGCCAGCAGCTTAGAAGGATCGGCCAGGGTGAGGGAAAAACTGTTTTTT. V gene TRBV7-9 combines with J gene TRBJ1-4, with D perhaps TRBD1 (5 bases). The CDR3 has 17 residues. V dropped 1 base and J dropped 8 bases, with 20 bases sitting between them. Germline loops: CDR1 SEHNR, CDR2 FQNEAQ (reference sequence).

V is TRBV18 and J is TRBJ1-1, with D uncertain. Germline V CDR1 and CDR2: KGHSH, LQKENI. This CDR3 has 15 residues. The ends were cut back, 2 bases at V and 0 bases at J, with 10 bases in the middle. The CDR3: CASSPMTVMNTEAFF. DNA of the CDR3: TGTGCCAGCTCACCAATGACCGTGATGAACACTGAAGCTTTCTTT.

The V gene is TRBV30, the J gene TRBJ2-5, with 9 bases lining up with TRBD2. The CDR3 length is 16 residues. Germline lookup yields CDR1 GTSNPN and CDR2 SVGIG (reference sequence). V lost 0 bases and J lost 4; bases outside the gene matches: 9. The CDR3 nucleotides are TGTGCCTGGAGTGTACAGCGCCTAGCGGGAACAGAGACCCAGTACTTC. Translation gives CAWSVQRLAGTETQYF.

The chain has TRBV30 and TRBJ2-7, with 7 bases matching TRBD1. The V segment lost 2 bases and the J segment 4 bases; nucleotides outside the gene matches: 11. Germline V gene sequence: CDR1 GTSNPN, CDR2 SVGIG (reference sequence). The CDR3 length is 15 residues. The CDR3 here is CAWSPYDRDSYEQYF. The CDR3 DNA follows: TGTGCCTGGAGTCCCTATGACAGGGATTCATACGAGCAGTACTTC.

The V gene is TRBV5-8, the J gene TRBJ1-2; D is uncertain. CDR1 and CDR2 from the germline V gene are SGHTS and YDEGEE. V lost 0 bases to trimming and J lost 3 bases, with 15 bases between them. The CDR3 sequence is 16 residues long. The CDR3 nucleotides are TGTGCCAGCAGCTTGGATACTCCCAATTCTGACTATGGCTACACCTTC. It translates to CASSLDTPNSDYGYTF.

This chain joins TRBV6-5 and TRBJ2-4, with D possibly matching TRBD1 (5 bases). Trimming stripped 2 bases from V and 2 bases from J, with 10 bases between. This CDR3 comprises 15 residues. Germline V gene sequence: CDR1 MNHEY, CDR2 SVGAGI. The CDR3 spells CASSYKGAPKNIQYF. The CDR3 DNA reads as TGTGCCAGCAGTTACAAAGGGGCGCCCAAAAACATTCAGTACTTC.

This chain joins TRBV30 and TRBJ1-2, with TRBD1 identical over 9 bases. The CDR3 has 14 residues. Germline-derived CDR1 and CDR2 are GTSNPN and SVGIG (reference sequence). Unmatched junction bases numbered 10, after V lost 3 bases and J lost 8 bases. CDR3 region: CAWSLGQGRRGYTF. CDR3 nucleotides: TGTGCCTGGAGCCTAGGACAGGGGCGAAGGGGCTACACCTTC.

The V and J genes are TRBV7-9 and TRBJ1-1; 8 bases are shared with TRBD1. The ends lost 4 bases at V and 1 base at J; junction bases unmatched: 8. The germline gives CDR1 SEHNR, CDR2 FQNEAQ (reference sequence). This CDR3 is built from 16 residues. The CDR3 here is CASSSGPGQANTEAFF. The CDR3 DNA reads TGTGCCAGCAGCTCGGGGCCGGGACAGGCGAACACTGAAGCTTTCTTT.

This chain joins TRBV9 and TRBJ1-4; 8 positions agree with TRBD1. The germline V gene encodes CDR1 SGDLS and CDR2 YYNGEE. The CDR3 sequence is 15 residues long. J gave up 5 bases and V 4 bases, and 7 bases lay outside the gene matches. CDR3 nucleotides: TGTGCCAGCAGCTTCCGACAGGGGCCGAATGAAAAACTGTTTTTT. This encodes CASSFRQGPNEKLFF.

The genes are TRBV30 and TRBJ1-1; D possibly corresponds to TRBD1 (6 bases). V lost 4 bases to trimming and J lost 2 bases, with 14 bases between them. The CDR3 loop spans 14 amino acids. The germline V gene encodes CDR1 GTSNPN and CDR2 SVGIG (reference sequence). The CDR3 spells CAWIFRGPNTEAFF. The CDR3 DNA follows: TGTGCCTGGATTTTCAGGGGTCCCAACACTGAAGCTTTCTTT.

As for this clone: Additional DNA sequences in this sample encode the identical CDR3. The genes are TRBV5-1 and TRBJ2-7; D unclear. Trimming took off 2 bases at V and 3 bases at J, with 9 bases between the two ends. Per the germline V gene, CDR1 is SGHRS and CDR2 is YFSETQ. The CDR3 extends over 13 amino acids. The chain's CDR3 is CASSLGQIYEQYF. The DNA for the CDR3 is TGCGCCAGCAGCTTAGGGCAGATCTACGAGCAGTACTTC.

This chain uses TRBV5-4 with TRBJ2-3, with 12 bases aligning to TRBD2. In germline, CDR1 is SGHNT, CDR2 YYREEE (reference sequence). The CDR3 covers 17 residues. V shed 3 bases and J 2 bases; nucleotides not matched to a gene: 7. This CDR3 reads CASSSQTSGSPTDTQYF. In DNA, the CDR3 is TGTGCCAGCAGCTCCCAGACTAGCGGGAGTCCCACAGATACGCAGTATTTT.

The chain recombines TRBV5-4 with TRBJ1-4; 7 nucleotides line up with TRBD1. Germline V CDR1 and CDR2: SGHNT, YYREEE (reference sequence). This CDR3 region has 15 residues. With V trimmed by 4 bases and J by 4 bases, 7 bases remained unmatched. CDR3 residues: CASSLGGQLNEKLFF. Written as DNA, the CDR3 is TGTGCCAGCAGCCTAGGGGGACAGCTTAATGAAAAACTGTTTTTT.

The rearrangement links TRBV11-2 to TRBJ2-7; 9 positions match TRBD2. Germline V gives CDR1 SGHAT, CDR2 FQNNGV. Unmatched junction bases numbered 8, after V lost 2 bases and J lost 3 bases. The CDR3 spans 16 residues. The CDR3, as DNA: TGTGCCAGCAGCTTAATCGTGGGTAGCGGGAGCTACGAGCAGTACTTC. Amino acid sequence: CASSLIVGSGSYEQYF.

In DNA, the CDR3 is TGTGCCAGTAGTACCCCTTACAGGGATCAGCCCCAGCATTTT. Its translation is CASSTPYRDQPQHF. The chain recombines TRBV19 with TRBJ1-5, with D possibly matching TRBD1 (6 bases). The CDR3 loop spans 14 amino acids. With 4 bases removed from V and 5 bases from J, the gap between germline ends came to 12 bases. The germline V gene has CDR1 LNHDA and CDR2 SQIVND (reference sequence).

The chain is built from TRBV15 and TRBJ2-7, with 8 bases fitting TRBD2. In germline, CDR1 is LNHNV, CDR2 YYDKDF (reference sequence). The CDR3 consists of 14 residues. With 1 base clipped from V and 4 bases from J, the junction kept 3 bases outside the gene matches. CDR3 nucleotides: TGTGCCACCAGCAGAGCGGGAGGGACATACGAGCAGTACTTC. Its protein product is CATSRAGGTYEQYF. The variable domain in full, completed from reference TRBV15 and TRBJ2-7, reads DAMVIQNPRYQVTQFGKPVTLSCSQTLNHNVMYWYQQKSSQAPKLLFHYYDKDFNNEADTPDNFQSRRPNTSFCFLDIRSPGLGDTAMYLCATSRAGGTYEQYFGPGTRLTVT.

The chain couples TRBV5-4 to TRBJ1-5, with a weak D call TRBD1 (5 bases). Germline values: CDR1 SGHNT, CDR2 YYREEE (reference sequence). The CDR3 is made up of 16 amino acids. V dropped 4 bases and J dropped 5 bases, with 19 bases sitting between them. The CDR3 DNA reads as TGTGCCAGCAGCCCGGGACCGCTTCTATCAGATCAGCCCCAGCATTTT. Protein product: CASSPGPLLSDQPQHF.

This CDR3 reads CASSTPGLGYNEQFF. For the CDR3, the DNA is TGTGCCAGTAGTACCCCGGGACTAGGGTACAATGAGCAGTTCTTC. The chain combines TRBV19 with TRBJ2-1, with 8 bases identical to TRBD2. This CDR3 comprises 15 residues. Trimming cost V 4 bases and J 4 bases; bases outside gene matches: 6. Germline V lookup: CDR1 LNHDA, CDR2 SQIVND (reference sequence).

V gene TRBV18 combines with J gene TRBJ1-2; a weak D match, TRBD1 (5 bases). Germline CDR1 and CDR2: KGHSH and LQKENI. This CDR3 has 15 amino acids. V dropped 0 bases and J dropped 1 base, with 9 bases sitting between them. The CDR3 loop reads CASSPPTGDNYGYTF. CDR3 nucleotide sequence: TGTGCCAGCTCACCACCAACAGGAGATAACTATGGCTACACCTTC. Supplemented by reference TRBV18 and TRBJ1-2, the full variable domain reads NAGVMQNPRHLVRRRGQEARLRCSPMKGHSHVYWYRQLPEEGLKFMVYLQKENIIDESGMPKERFSAEFPKEGPSILRIQQVVRGDSAAYFCASSPPTGDNYGYTFGSGTRLTVV.